These T cell receptor beta chains were read from a single sample in a study of blood T cell repertoires in COVID-19. The table came from immunoSEQ multiplex PCR; TCRdb's copy has only in-frame clones and leaves some out. The sample carries around 470,000 clones, 90% recorded once. Sequencing was carried out using PBMCs or T cells enriched from blood (not recorded which). These receptor sequences come from a man younger than 35 who had recovered from COVID-19. The CDR3 runs from the conserved cysteine through the conserved F or W. A D gene is named only where the DNA matches it firmly. Clone size, where shown, is once, few, many, or a class for clones that have expanded.

TRBJ2-1,NA,TRBD2,TRBV10-3,TGTGCCATCAGTGATGGCGCGGGGGATGAGCAGTTCTTC,CAISDGAGDEQFF
TRBJ2-7,NA,NA,TRBV12-3/TRBV12-4,TGTGCCAGCAGTTTCGACAGTTACGAGCAGTACTTC,CASSFDSYEQYF
TRBJ2-7,NA,NA,TRBV5-5,TGTGCCAGCAGCTTAAGACAATCACTCCTCTACGAGCAGTACTTC,CASSLRQSLLYEQYF
TRBJ1-3,NA,NA,TRBV2,TGTGCCAGCAGTGACTCCCTCTATGGAAACACCATATATTTT,CASSDSLYGNTIYF
TRBJ2-1,NA,NA,TRBV2,TGTGCCAGCAGTCCCCTAGACAATGAGCAGTTCTTC,CASSPLDNEQFF
TRBJ1-6,NA,NA,TRBV30,TGTGCCTGGAGTGTAAGCGGGAAACAGGGAAACAATTCACCCCTCCACTTT,CAWSVSGKQGNNSPLHF
TRBJ2-3,NA,TRBD2,TRBV15,TGTGCCACCAGCCCCACCGGGCGGGAGGGTAGCACAGATACGCAGTATTTT,CATSPTGREGSTDTQYF
TRBJ1-4,NA,TRBD1,TRBV7-3,TGTGCCAGCAGCTCGTCGACAGGGGGAGGGGAAAAACTGTTTTTT,CASSSSTGGGEKLFF
TRBJ1-1,NA,NA,TRBV18,TGTGCCAGCTCACCAGACAGGGAAGCTTTCTTT,CASSPDREAFF
TRBJ1-5,NA,TRBD1,TRBV4-1,TGCGCCAGCAGCCAAGCCGGGACAGGGGACAATCAGCCCCAGCATTTT,CASSQAGTGDNQPQHF
TRBJ1-5,NA,NA,TRBV28,TGTGCCAGCAGTCCCAATGCGGGGATACAGCATTTT,CASSPNAGIQHF
TRBJ2-1,NA,TRBD2,TRBV7-9,TGTGCCAGCAGCTTTCAACTAGCGGCCTACAATGAGCAGTTCTTC,CASSFQLAAYNEQFF
TRBJ2-3,NA,TRBD2,TRBV5-1,TGCGCCAGCAGCCCAACATCTAGCGGGAGTGTCGGCACAGATACGCAGTATTTT,CASSPTSSGSVGTDTQYF
TRBJ2-7,NA,TRBD2,TRBV5-1,TGCGCCAGCAGCTTTCTTACTAGCGGGACCTACGAGCAGTACTTC,CASSFLTSGTYEQYF
TRBJ2-3,once,TRBD2,TRBV5-1,TGCGCCAGCAGCTTGGGACTAGCGGGAGGCGCAGATACGCAGTATTTT,CASSLGLAGGADTQYF
TRBJ2-2,NA,TRBD1,TRBV11-2,TGTGCCAGCAGCTTAGCGGGACAGAAAATGTCCGGGGAGCTGTTTTTT,CASSLAGQKMSGELFF
TRBJ2-1,NA,NA,TRBV5-4,TGTGCCAGCAGCACCGAACTTAGCGGAGTATACAATGAGCAGTTCTTC,CASSTELSGVYNEQFF
TRBJ2-3,NA,NA,TRBV5-1,TGCGCCAGCAGCTTGGCGGCTAGCTTCTCCGATACGCAGTATTTT,CASSLAASFSDTQYF
TRBJ2-5,once,TRBD1,TRBV29-1,TGCAGCGGGAGGGTCCGAGACAGGGGGCAAGAGACCCAGTACTTC,CSGRVRDRGQETQYF
TRBJ1-2,once,NA,TRBV6-6,TGTGCCAGCAGTTCCGACCGACAACTAGGAAGATACACCTTC,CASSSDRQLGRYTF
TRBJ2-7,NA,TRBD1,TRBV19,TGTGCCAGTAGTGGGACAGGGAGGTACGAGCAGTACTTC,CASSGTGRYEQYF
TRBJ1-1,NA,NA,TRBV19,TGTGCCAGTAGTATAGTCGTGTGGGGGGATACTGAAGCTTTCTTT,CASSIVVWGDTEAFF
TRBJ2-6,NA,NA,TRBV5-4,TGTGCCAGCACCGATACCCTTAAGGCAGGGTCCGGGGCCAACGTCCTGACTTTC,CASTDTLKAGSGANVLTF
TRBJ1-1,NA,NA,TRBV6-5,TGTGCCAGCAGTCACGACCAGGGGTCGGGGACTGAAGCTTTCTTT,CASSHDQGSGTEAFF
TRBJ2-7,NA,TRBD2,TRBV18,TGTGCCAGCTCGCAAGCGGGAGGCGCCTACGAGCAGTACTTC,CASSQAGGAYEQYF
TRBJ2-2,NA,NA,TRBV3-1/TRBV3-2,TGTGCCAGCAGCCTCGGGACTGGACCGAACACCGGGGAGCTGTTTTTT,CASSLGTGPNTGELFF
TRBJ2-1,once,NA,TRBV5-1,TGCGCCAGCAGCGACAGCTCCTACAATGAGCAGTTCTTC,CASSDSSYNEQFF
TRBJ1-2,NA,TRBD1,TRBV10-3,TGTGCCGTCTCGGGGGACAGCTATGGCTACACCTTC,CAVSGDSYGYTF
TRBJ2-1,NA,TRBD2,TRBV29-1,TGCAGCGCCCGGATGGGTAGCGGGGGTCCAGTTTACAATGAGCAGTTCTTC,CSARMGSGGPVYNEQFF
TRBJ2-7,NA,TRBD2,TRBV28,TGTGCCAGCAGGACCGGACTAGCGGGAAAGGATATCTACGAGCAGTACTTC,CASRTGLAGKDIYEQYF
TRBJ1-5,NA,NA,TRBV10-3,TGTGCCATCAGAGGGGCCGGTGACCAGCCCCAGCATTTT,CAIRGAGDQPQHF
TRBJ2-2,NA,NA,TRBV19,TGTGCCAGTAGTACAGGGTCGTCCGGGGAGCTGTTTTTT,CASSTGSSGELFF
TRBJ2-7,NA,TRBD2,TRBV6-5,TGTGCCAGCAGCCGTGGGGGGGACTACGAGCAGTACTTC,CASSRGGDYEQYF
TRBJ1-1,NA,TRBD1,TRBV5-1,TGCGCCAGCAAGTTAACAGGGGACACTGAAGCTTTCTTT,CASKLTGDTEAFF
TRBJ2-2,NA,NA,TRBV2,TGTGCCAGCAGTGAAGAATCTGGGGAGCTGTTTTTT,CASSEESGELFF
TRBJ1-3,NA,NA,TRBV10-3,TGTGCCACGAGGGGGTCTGCAGGCTCTGGAAACACCATATATTTT,CATRGSAGSGNTIYF
TRBJ1-6,NA,NA,TRBV5-1,TGCGCCAGCAGCTTGGACAGCCTTTATTCACCCCTCCACTTT,CASSLDSLYSPLHF
TRBJ1-3,NA,NA,TRBV25-1,TGTGCCAGCCCCCGCTCTGGAAACACCATATATTTT,CASPRSGNTIYF
TRBJ1-5,NA,NA,TRBV6-5,TGTGCCAGCAGGGCAGGGCTCAATCAGCCCCAGCATTTT,CASRAGLNQPQHF
TRBJ2-1,NA,NA,TRBV3-1/TRBV3-2,TGTGCCAGCAGCCGACCGAACGGAGGGAAGCAGTTCTTC,CASSRPNGGKQFF
TRBJ1-5,NA,TRBD1,TRBV28,TGTGCCAGCAGTACGACAGGGGGCTCATATCAGCCCCAGCATTTT,CASSTTGGSYQPQHF
TRBJ2-7,NA,NA,TRBV28,TGTGCCAGCAGTCACTACCCCTACGAGCAGTACTTC,CASSHYPYEQYF
TRBJ2-2,once,NA,TRBV7-9,TGTGCCAGCGCGCCGAACCAGAACACCGGGGAGCTGTTTTTT,CASAPNQNTGELFF
TRBJ1-1,NA,TRBD1,TRBV12-3/TRBV12-4,TGTGCCAGCAGCCTGGGGGACAGATTTGAAGCTTTCTTT,CASSLGDRFEAFF
TRBJ1-1,NA,NA,TRBV29-1,TGCAGCGTTGCGTCCAGGATGAACACTGAAGCTTTCTTT,CSVASRMNTEAFF
TRBJ2-7,once,NA,TRBV2,TGTGCCAGCAGTGCGCAGGGAAGGGCGTACGAGCAGTACTTC,CASSAQGRAYEQYF
TRBJ1-4,NA,NA,TRBV18,TGTGCCAGCTCATTGGACTATCCGAAACTGTTTTTT,CASSLDYPKLFF
TRBJ2-1,NA,NA,TRBV5-4,TGTGCCAGCAGCTTTCAAACAGCCTACAATGAGCAGTTCTTC,CASSFQTAYNEQFF
TRBJ1-5,once,TRBD1,TRBV7-9,TGTGCCAGCAGCTCCGTATCCCTACGACAGGGCCTAAATCAGCCCCAGCATTTT,CASSSVSLRQGLNQPQHF
TRBJ2-1,NA,TRBD2,TRBV7-9,TGTGCCAGCAGCGCAGCTCCTAGCGGATCCTACAATGAGCAGTTCTTC,CASSAAPSGSYNEQFF
TRBJ1-1,NA,NA,TRBV11-2,TGTGCCAGCAGCTACGGGGTGGACAACACTGAAGCTTTCTTT,CASSYGVDNTEAFF
TRBJ2-7,NA,TRBD2,TRBV10-3,TGTGCCATCAGCCTCAGGGAGAGCGGGAGTATAGAGCAGTACTTC,CAISLRESGSIEQYF
TRBJ2-1,NA,TRBD1,TRBV27,TGTGCCAGCGCACGGACAGGGACCTACAATGAGCAGTTCTTC,CASARTGTYNEQFF
TRBJ2-5,NA,NA,TRBV30,TGTGCCTGGAGTAGGGGGGGGGCTAGAATCGAGACCCAGTACTTC,CAWSRGGARIETQYF
TRBJ1-1,once,TRBD1,TRBV6-5,TGTGCCAGCATTTCACAGGGGACCTTGAGAACTGAAGCTTTCTTT,CASISQGTLRTEAFF
TRBJ2-1,NA,NA,TRBV5-1,TGCGCCAGCAGCTTTAGCGGAAGCTCCTACAATGAGCAGTTCTTC,CASSFSGSSYNEQFF
TRBJ1-3,NA,TRBD1,TRBV24-1,TGTGCCACCAGTGACCGGGACAGGGGTGGAAACACCATATATTTT,CATSDRDRGGNTIYF
TRBJ1-1,NA,NA,TRBV10-3,TGTGCCATCAGTGAAGCAGGGATGAACACTGAAGCTTTCTTT,CAISEAGMNTEAFF
TRBJ1-4,NA,NA,TRBV28,TGTGCCAGCAGTTTTCGGGGGAATCGGCTGTTTTTT,CASSFRGNRLFF
TRBJ1-2,NA,NA,TRBV5-1,TGCGCCAGCAGCTACGAGAACTATGGCTACACCTTC,CASSYENYGYTF